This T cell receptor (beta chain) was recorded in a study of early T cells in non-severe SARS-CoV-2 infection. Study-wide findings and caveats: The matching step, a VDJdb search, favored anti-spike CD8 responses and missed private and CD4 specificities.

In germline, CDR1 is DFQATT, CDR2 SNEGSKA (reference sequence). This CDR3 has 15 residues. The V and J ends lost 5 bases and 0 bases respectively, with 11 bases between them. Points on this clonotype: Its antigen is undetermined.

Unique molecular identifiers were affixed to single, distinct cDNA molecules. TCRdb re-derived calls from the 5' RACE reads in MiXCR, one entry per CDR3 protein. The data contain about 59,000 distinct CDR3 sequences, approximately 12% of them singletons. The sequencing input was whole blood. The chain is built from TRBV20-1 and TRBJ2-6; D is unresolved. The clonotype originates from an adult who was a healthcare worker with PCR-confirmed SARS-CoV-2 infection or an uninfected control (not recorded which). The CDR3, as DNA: TGCAGTGCTCTAGGAAGTTCCTCTGGGGCCAACGTCCTGACTTTC. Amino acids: CSALGSSSGANVLTF.